This is a list of T cell receptor beta chains from one sample in a study of cytotoxic CD8 clonotypes in ibrutinib-treated CLL. TCRdb keeps only in-frame clones here, not all; method: immunoSEQ multiplex PCR. There are tens of thousands of clones in the sample; 45% to 65% occur only once, and roughly 15% lies in the top ten. This specimen was PBMCs, taken after 12 months of ibrutinib treatment. Every receptor here comes from a human donor with chronic lymphocytic leukemia. Both conserved end residues are part of each CDR3. The D gene is left open where the match is weak. Rows may omit the clone size; those that give it use once, few, many or a size class.

D	length	V	size	J	CDR3	DNA
NA	16	TRBV5-1	NA	TRBJ2-3	CASSGATRLSTDTQYF	TGCGCCAGCAGCGGCGCGACCAGGCTGTCCACAGATACGCAGTATTTT
TRBD1	15	TRBV19	few	TRBJ2-3	CATNQGGPSTDTQYF	TGTGCCACAAACCAAGGGGGCCCTAGCACAGATACGCAGTATTTT
TRBD1	15	TRBV10-3	few	TRBJ1-2	CAISEQQGAIYGYTF	TGTGCCATCAGTGAGCAGCAGGGGGCCATCTATGGCTACACCTTC
NA	15	TRBV2	NA	TRBJ1-4	CASRYRDATNEKLFF	TGTGCCAGCAGGTACAGGGATGCAACTAATGAAAAACTGTTTTTT
NA	12	TRBV28	NA	TRBJ1-1	CASSTTNTEAFF	TGTGCCAGCAGTACAACGAACACTGAAGCTTTCTTT
NA	11	TRBV19	NA	TRBJ1-2	CASNEGTGYTF	TGTGCCAGTAATGAAGGGACTGGCTACACCTTC
TRBD1	17	TRBV7-2	NA	TRBJ1-2	CASSSRDRAPSNYGYTF	TGTGCCAGCAGCTCGCGGGACAGGGCCCCATCTAACTATGGCTACACCTTC
TRBD2	19	TRBV28	NA	TRBJ2-3	CASRRRRQRAGGHPDTQYF	TGTGCCAGCAGGAGAAGGCGGCAGAGAGCGGGAGGCCACCCAGATACGCAGTATTTT
NA	18	TRBV4-2	NA	TRBJ1-1	CASSQDIWGGWGNTEAFF	TGTGCCAGCAGCCAAGATATATGGGGAGGGTGGGGGAACACTGAAGCTTTCTTT
TRBD2	19	TRBV28	medium-sized	TRBJ2-1	CASRLPGLAGSSSYNEQFF	TGTGCCAGCAGGCTGCCGGGACTAGCGGGGTCAAGCTCCTACAATGAGCAGTTCTTC
NA	19	TRBV4-1	few	TRBJ2-5	CASSQDYGSEGGLRETQYF	TGCGCCAGCAGCCAAGATTACGGGAGTGAGGGGGGGTTGAGAGAGACCCAGTACTTC
NA	14	TRBV5-1	NA	TRBJ1-2	CASSHKGVRKGYTF	TGCGCCAGCAGCCATAAGGGTGTCCGCAAGGGCTACACCTTC
NA	13	TRBV7-2	NA	TRBJ2-5	CASSLQTRETQYF	TGTGCCAGCAGCTTACAGACTCGAGAGACCCAGTACTTC
NA	13	TRBV6-6	many	TRBJ1-1	CASSRQVNTEAFF	TGTGCCAGCAGTCGCCAAGTTAACACTGAAGCTTTCTTT
NA	13	TRBV6-4	few	TRBJ1-1	CASSGGSTVEAFF	TGTGCCAGCAGTGGGGGGTCGACAGTAGAAGCTTTCTTT
NA	16	TRBV9	NA	TRBJ1-3	CASSQDPGVSGNTIYF	TGTGCCAGCAGCCAGGACCCCGGGGTCTCTGGAAACACCATATATTTT
NA	18	TRBV28	NA	TRBJ2-5	CASSSYWSGDRARETQYF	TGTGCCAGCAGTTCTTATTGGTCAGGGGATCGGGCTCGAGAGACCCAGTACTTC
TRBD1	15	TRBV7-6	NA	TRBJ1-5	CASSTTGNSNQPQHF	TGTGCCAGCAGCACGACAGGGAACAGCAATCAGCCCCAGCATTTT
TRBD2	15	TRBV9	NA	TRBJ2-5	CASTLGSGGQETQYF	TGTGCCAGCACTCTTGGTAGCGGGGGACAAGAGACCCAGTACTTC
TRBD1	15	TRBV5-8	medium-sized	TRBJ1-5	CASSLEGAGNQPQHF	TGTGCCAGCAGCTTGGAGGGGGCAGGGAATCAGCCCCAGCATTTT
TRBD1	14	TRBV29-1	NA	TRBJ1-5	CSVTTGSSNQPQHF	TGCAGCGTCACGACAGGGTCCAGCAATCAGCCCCAGCATTTT
TRBD2	16	TRBV7-6	NA	TRBJ2-2	CASSVPSGRASGELFF	TGTGCCAGCTCGGTGCCTAGCGGGAGGGCCTCCGGGGAGCTGTTTTTT
NA	10	TRBV9	NA	TRBJ2-3	CASTPGTQYF	TGTGCCAGCACCCCGGGTACGCAGTATTTT
NA	13	TRBV6-5	NA	TRBJ1-2	CASSVSHNYGYTF	TGTGCCAGCAGTGTCTCTCATAACTATGGCTACACCTTC
NA	15	TRBV6-1	few	TRBJ2-7	CASSEAPGGVYEQYF	TGTGCCAGCAGTGAAGCGCCCGGGGGCGTATACGAGCAGTACTTC
TRBD1	17	TRBV6-9	NA	TRBJ2-7	CASISPVGTGGSYEQYF	TGTGCCAGCATTTCACCCGTCGGGACAGGGGGCTCCTACGAGCAGTACTTC
TRBD1	13	TRBV2	NA	TRBJ1-2	CASHQGRGEGYTF	TGTGCCAGCCACCAGGGCAGGGGGGAAGGCTACACCTTC
TRBD2	15	TRBV6-1	NA	TRBJ2-5	CASSGAGGPEETQYF	TGTGCCAGCAGTGGGGCGGGAGGGCCGGAGGAGACCCAGTACTTC
NA	14	TRBV6-1	NA	TRBJ2-2	CASSEERSTGELFF	TGTGCCAGCAGTGAAGAGAGGAGCACCGGGGAGCTGTTTTTT
NA	15	TRBV11-2	NA	TRBJ2-3	CASSLEGAGADTQYF	TGTGCCAGCAGCTTAGAGGGGGCCGGGGCAGATACGCAGTATTTT
NA	16	TRBV5-6	NA	TRBJ1-2	CASSLAGGAGAYGYTF	TGTGCCAGCAGCTTGGCCGGAGGGGCAGGGGCCTATGGCTACACCTTC
NA	14	TRBV4-2	NA	TRBJ2-7	CASSQGTGTYEQYF	TGTGCCAGCAGCCAGGGAACGGGAACCTACGAGCAGTACTTC